This record concerns one TCR beta chain sequence. The sample belongs to a study of blood T cell repertoires in COVID-19. Turning to the study itself: Sites in the United States, Italy and Spain provided acute and convalescent COVID-19 samples. T cells, B-cell-depleted T cells, or PBMCs provided the cDNA or gDNA that served as material.

Trimming took off 0 bases at V and 1 base at J, with 15 bases between the two ends. The CDR3 runs to 17 residues. Germline CDR1 reads SGHNT; CDR2 reads YYREEE (reference sequence). Authors' data handling: Cell counts per sample came from amplifying reference gene primers. Using immunoSEQ multiplex PCR, the repertoire was profiled, and TCRdb retains in-frame clones only, with some absent. V and J calls and clone size are as listed in that table; D and trimming were resolved from the DNA. This sample has under 40,000 clones, with about 88% found just once. The origin of this receptor is an older man with active COVID-19. The sequenced material came from peripheral blood. The chain recombines TRBV5-4 with TRBJ2-3, with a possible D match to TRBD2 (7 bases). The CDR3 loop is CASSLVGGGHGTDTQYF. CDR3 DNA sequence: TGTGCCAGCAGCTTGGTGGGGGGGGGCCACGGCACAGATACGCAGTATTTT.